This is a list of T cell receptor beta chains from one sample in a study of T cells after posttransplantation cyclophosphamide. Measured with immunoSEQ multiplex PCR; TCRdb has only the in-frame clones, and not every one. This record lists 30,000 to 40,000 clones, none seen once only, and the top ten clones contain over 2%. Material for sequencing was PBMCs. These receptors all stem from a man aged 45 to 65 in good health, CMV-negative, and a related stem cell transplant donor. Both conserved end residues are part of each CDR3. D genes are given only for firm matches. Part of the rows lack a size; the others show once, few, many or a class for expanded clones.

many	TRBV18	-	TRBJ1-3	CASSPQDPGGSGNTIYF	TGTGCCAGCTCACCACAGGACCCCGGGGGCTCTGGAAACACCATATATTTT
many	TRBV5-8	-	TRBJ2-7	CASSSLRQYYEQYF	TGTGCCAGCAGTAGTTTGAGGCAGTACTACGAGCAGTACTTC
many	TRBV4-3	-	TRBJ2-7	CASSQGRGNEQYF	TGCGCCAGCAGCCAAGGTAGGGGCAACGAGCAGTACTTC
-	TRBV10-3	TRBD2	TRBJ2-3	CAISPGGGGATDTQYF	TGTGCCATCAGTCCCGGGGGCGGGGGGGCCACAGATACGCAGTATTTT
many	TRBV7-9	-	TRBJ2-1	CASSLTSNEQFF	TGTGCCAGCAGCCTCACTAGCAATGAGCAGTTCTTC
many	TRBV7-3	-	TRBJ2-5	CASSLTLQETQYF	TGTGCCAGCAGCTTAACCCTCCAAGAGACCCAGTACTTC
many	TRBV5-1	-	TRBJ1-5	CASSFDGQQPQHF	TGCGCCAGCAGCTTCGACGGACAGCAGCCCCAGCATTTT
few	TRBV4-1	-	TRBJ2-5	CASSQLRQAEETQYF	TGCGCCAGCAGCCAGCTACGACAGGCCGAGGAGACCCAGTACTTC
many	TRBV15	-	TRBJ2-1	CATSRDRGGGNNEQFF	TGTGCCACCAGCAGAGATCGAGGGGGAGGGAACAATGAGCAGTTCTTC
many	TRBV6-5	TRBD2	TRBJ2-7	CASSQTGGASYEQYF	TGTGCCAGCAGTCAAACGGGGGGGGCCTCCTACGAGCAGTACTTC
many	TRBV25-1	TRBD2	TRBJ2-1	CASLATSGKAEQFF	TGTGCCAGCCTGGCGACTAGCGGAAAAGCTGAGCAGTTCTTC
many	TRBV7-2	TRBD1	TRBJ1-2	CASSLEQGDGYTF	TGTGCCAGCAGCTTAGAACAGGGGGATGGCTACACCTTC
many	TRBV7-8	TRBD2	TRBJ2-1	CASQPPGGAHNEQFF	TGTGCCAGCCAACCTCCGGGGGGGGCACACAATGAGCAGTTCTTC
many	TRBV7-7	TRBD2	TRBJ2-1	CASSLGTSGTYNEQFF	TGTGCTAGCAGCTTAGGGACTAGCGGGACCTACAATGAGCAGTTCTTC
many	TRBV9	-	TRBJ2-6	CASSVAPGTYSGANVLTF	TGTGCCAGCAGCGTAGCCCCAGGAACCTACTCTGGGGCCAACGTCCTGACTTTC
many	TRBV25-1	TRBD1	TRBJ1-4	CASRGGGTGTGEKLFF	TGTGCCAGTCGGGGGGGTGGGACCGGGACAGGGGAAAAACTGTTTTTT
many	TRBV7-2	-	TRBJ2-2	CASSRRLGTGELFF	TGTGCCAGCAGCCGGAGGTTAGGGACCGGGGAGCTGTTTTTT
many	TRBV18	-	TRBJ2-6	CASSTAFSGANVLTF	TGTGCCAGCTCAACAGCCTTCTCTGGGGCCAACGTCCTGACTTTC
many	TRBV7-3	TRBD1	TRBJ1-6	CASSFRDRGNSPLHF	TGTGCCAGCAGCTTCAGGGACAGGGGTAATTCACCCCTCCACTTT
many	TRBV7-7	-	TRBJ2-5	CASSRLYGETQYF	TGTGCCAGCAGCCGTCTCTACGGGGAGACCCAGTACTTC
many	TRBV27	TRBD2	TRBJ2-3	CASSSTSVSTDTQYF	TGTGCCAGCAGTTCGACTAGCGTCAGCACAGATACGCAGTATTTT
-	TRBV4-2	TRBD2	TRBJ2-2	CASSGLAGFNTGELFF	TGTGCCAGCAGTGGACTAGCGGGCTTCAACACCGGGGAGCTGTTTTTT
many	TRBV6-1	-	TRBJ2-5	CASSRLAGHQETQYF	TGTGCCAGCAGTCGGCTAGCCGGTCACCAAGAGACCCAGTACTTC
many	TRBV2	TRBD1	TRBJ2-7	CASSAIPGQVSYEQYF	TGTGCCAGCAGCGCTATACCGGGACAGGTTTCCTACGAGCAGTACTTC
many	TRBV6-1	-	TRBJ1-3	CASSDPLGTGNTIYF	TGTGCCAGCAGTGACCCTTTAGGGACAGGAAACACCATATATTTT
many	TRBV6-6	TRBD1	TRBJ1-1	CASRSTGPNTEAFF	TGTGCCAGCAGATCGACAGGGCCCAACACTGAAGCTTTCTTT
many	TRBV7-9	TRBD1	TRBJ2-5	CASSSTGGETQYF	TGTGCCAGCAGCTCTACAGGGGGAGAGACCCAGTACTTC
few	TRBV6-5	TRBD1	TRBJ1-6	CASSASRQGGSPLHF	TGTGCCAGCAGTGCCAGCAGGCAGGGGGGTTCACCCCTCCACTTT
few	TRBV23-1	-	TRBJ2-5	CASSQSGYGRGVETQYF	TGCGCCAGCAGTCAATCGGGGTACGGCAGGGGAGTCGAGACCCAGTACTTC
-	TRBV2	TRBD2	TRBJ2-3	CASSQKGAGGRSGTDTQYF	TGTGCCAGCAGTCAGAAAGGAGCGGGGGGGAGGAGTGGCACAGATACGCAGTATTTT
many	TRBV5-6	-	TRBJ1-5	CASSLSEQQYSNQPQHF	TGTGCCAGCAGCTTGTCTGAACAGCAATATAGCAATCAGCCCCAGCATTTT
many	TRBV7-6	TRBD1	TRBJ1-2	CASSDRGNYGYTF	TGTGCCAGCAGCGACAGGGGAAACTATGGCTACACCTTC
few	TRBV9	TRBD1	TRBJ2-1	CASSGQSGTDYNEQFF	TGTGCCAGCAGCGGACAATCCGGGACAGACTACAATGAGCAGTTCTTC
few	TRBV6-1	TRBD1	TRBJ2-7	CASSKQGGLSYEQYF	TGTGCCAGCAGTAAACAGGGGGGCTTGTCCTACGAGCAGTACTTC